This TCR beta chain derives from a study of CD8 T cells in ankylosing spondylitis. Findings and caveats of the study: The authors reported significant enrichment of disease-linked clones in matched ankylosing spondylitis synovial fluid. With a CD8+ phenotype, disease-linked clones were relatively rare in peripheral blood. A motif in TCR beta, a set of several highly homologous variants, appeared characteristic of ankylosing spondylitis blood.

Quantitative 5'-RACE was performed with molecular barcodes, and it yielded the TCR beta libraries. Via MiXCR, TCRdb re-called the 5' RACE reads, giving one row per CDR3 protein. The repertoire holds about 150,000 distinct CDR3 sequences, with just under 7.5% as singletons. This clonotype was recorded at least ten times. Its antigen is unidentified. Germline CDR1 and CDR2: SNHLY and FYNNEI. Unmatched junction bases numbered 18, after V lost 6 bases and J lost 2 bases. There are 20 residues in the CDR3. Sequenced input: blood, either unsorted or a sorted T cell fraction (not recorded which). The TCR was taken from a female donor with ankylosing spondylitis or in good health (not recorded which). This chain links TRBV2 with TRBJ2-4; 11 bases map to TRBD1. CDR3 nucleotide sequence: TGTGCCAGCAGGAGGACGCCCCCCTACGGACAGGGGGCGACCAAAAACATTCAGTACTTC. Translating it yields CASRRTPPYGQGATKNIQYF. The full variable domain, its missing parts supplied by reference TRBV2 and TRBJ2-4, is EPEVTQTPSHQVTQMGQEVILRCVPISNHLYFYWYRQILGQKVEFLVSFYNNEISEKSEIFDDQFSVERPDGSNFTLKIRSTKLEDSAMYFCASRRTPPYGQGATKNIQYFGAGTRLSVL.